This T cell receptor beta chain was captured by sequencing in a study of technical replicates of blood from a handful of donors. V lost 0 bases and J 2 bases, leaving 9 bases between the germline ends. The CDR3 extends over 15 amino acids. The germline V gene has CDR1 SGHVS and CDR2 FQNEAQ. Here immunoSEQ multiplex PCR was the method, and the copy in TCRdb shows in-frame clones only, minus some. The sample has roughly 80,000 clones, 96% seen once. The V gene is TRBV7-8, the J gene TRBJ2-3; unclear D gene. The receptor was isolated from a human donor in good health. What was sequenced was T cells isolated from PBMCs. The CDR3 DNA reads as TGTGCCAGCAGCTTAGCCCCTTCCTTCACAGATACGCAGTATTTT. Protein sequence: CASSLAPSFTDTQYF.